The 6 T cell receptor beta chains below come from one sample, sequenced in a study of vaccination and CD4 T cells after COVID-19. Treatment reported: roughly 10-day PBMC culture with coronavirus spike peptide pools or control peptides (ViraFEST assay). Scientists ran DNA taken from cultured CD4+ T cells through the Oncomine TCR Beta short-read assay for sequencing. Using its own MiXCR run on the PCR reads, TCRdb lists one record per CDR3 protein. The sample records approximately 11,000 distinct CDR3 sequences, about 28% being singletons. Their antigens remain unidentified. Sequencing used CD4+ T cells from blood, cultured in vitro. The receptors stem from a human donor who had recovered from COVID-19.

The chain uses TRBV12-3 or TRBV12-4 and TRBJ1-2; D remains ambiguous. The CDR3 consists of 12 residues. Between the trimmed V and J ends, which lost 2 bases and 8 bases, there was a span of 9 bases. The CDR3 sequence is CASSLPRRGYTF. CDR3 sequence (DNA): TGTGCCAGCAGTTTACCCAGGCGGGGCTACACCTTC.

This clonotype has a single count. The CDR3 DNA follows: TGTGCCAGCAACCCGGGGATTAGCGGAACCTACGAGCAGTACTTC. As protein: CASNPGISGTYEQYF. The rearrangement uses TRBV5-6 and TRBJ2-7, with D perhaps TRBD2 (6 bases). Trimming shortened V by 6 bases and J by 2 bases, and 18 bases separated the two germline ends. CDR3 length: 15 residues. In germline, CDR1 is SGHDT, CDR2 YYEEEE.

The V gene is TRBV7-9, the J gene TRBJ1-1; a possible D gene is TRBD1 (5 bases). The V end lost 5 bases, the J end lost 1 base, and 20 bases lay between the germline ends. Germline-derived CDR1 and CDR2 are SEHNR and FQNEAQ (reference sequence). The CDR3 runs 17 residues. CDR3 loop: CASSATLAYRGNTEAFF. CDR3 in DNA: TGTGCCAGCAGCGCCACGCTCGCGTATAGGGGGAACACTGAAGCTTTCTTT.

The chain recombines TRBV20-1 with TRBJ2-1, with 10 bases fitting TRBD2. The trim removed 6 bases at V and 7 bases at J, leaving 6 bases unmatched. Germline-derived CDR1 and CDR2 are DFQATT and SNEGSKA (reference sequence). The CDR3 is 13 residues long. The CDR3 is CSAVAGGGNEQFF. CDR3 nucleotide sequence: TGCAGTGCCGTAGCGGGGGGCGGGAATGAGCAGTTCTTC.

This clonotype came up a few times. The V and J genes are TRBV2 and TRBJ2-7, with D possibly being TRBD1 or TRBD2 (5 bases each). The germline CDR1 and CDR2 sequences are SNHLY and FYNNEI. This CDR3 contains 16 residues. V gave up 3 bases and J gave up 6 bases, with 21 bases separating them. CDR3 bases: TGTGCCAGCAGTGACTCAGGGAGTGGGACCCTCGGCGAGCAGTACTTC. Its protein is CASSDSGSGTLGEQYF.

The CDR3 is CASSAGPGYTF. The CDR3 nucleotides are TGTGCCAGCAGCGCAGGGCCCGGCTACACCTTC. The rearrangement links TRBV5-6 to TRBJ1-2; weak D call: TRBD1 (5 bases). From germline, CDR1 is SGHDT and CDR2 YYEEEE. V shed 4 bases and J shed 8 bases, with 9 bases lying between them. This CDR3 is 11 amino acids long.